The 18 T cell receptor beta chains below were found in one sample sequenced in a study of T cell repertoires in cytomegalovirus infection. MiXCR, applied by TCRdb to the reads, yields one record per CDR3 protein. The sample has about 300,000 distinct CDR3 sequences; roughly a tenth are singletons. Specimen: PBMCs. The receptors shown here come from a human donor in good health (CMV status not recorded). Some clones in this sample may be carry-over from other donors' samples.

This clonotype was detected many times. V gene TRBV25-1 combines with J gene TRBJ2-2; TRBD2 agrees at 7 bases. This CDR3 is built from 14 residues. CDR1 is MGHDK and CDR2 is SYGVNS in the germline V gene. Trimming removed 7 bases from V and 2 bases from J; junction bases left unmatched: 4. The CDR3 nucleotides are TGTGCCAGCAAGGGACTAACCAACACCGGGGAGCTGTTTTTT. This translates into CASKGLTNTGELFF.

This clonotype was picked up many times. The V call is TRBV7-6, the J call TRBJ1-1; D is unclear. Germline V lookup: CDR1 SGHVS, CDR2 FNYEAQ. The CDR3 has 14 residues. V lost 8 bases and J lost 3, with 16 bases in between. The CDR3 here is CASLHPFRHTEAFF. The CDR3 DNA reads as TGTGCCAGCCTTCACCCCTTTAGGCACACTGAAGCTTTCTTT.

There are many counts of this clonotype. This chain joins TRBV7-2 and TRBJ1-4; D uncertain. The CDR3 is 14 residues long. Trimming removed 5 bases at V and 3 bases at J, with 10 bases between. Germline lookup yields CDR1 SGHTA and CDR2 FQGNSA. The CDR3 coding sequence is TGTGCCAGCAGCCCCAACGCCGCTAATGAAAAACTGTTTTTT. Translation gives CASSPNAANEKLFF.

This clonotype was counted at least ten times. The rearrangement links TRBV18 to TRBJ2-3, with D uncertain. This CDR3 has 15 residues. V lost 6 bases to trimming and J lost 0 bases, with 13 bases between them. The germline V gene encodes CDR1 KGHSH and CDR2 LQKENI. CDR3 sequence: CASSPLSGSTDTQYF. The CDR3 region has the DNA TGTGCCAGCTCGCCTCTCAGTGGTAGCACAGATACGCAGTATTTT.

This clonotype was counted many times. The rearrangement joins TRBV29-1 to TRBJ1-3, with D possibly being TRBD1 (5 bases). This CDR3 is 13 amino acids long. Trimming took 5 bases from V and 4 from J, leaving 12 bases between them. The V gene's germline CDR1 is SQVTM and CDR2 ANQGSEA. As DNA, the CDR3 is TGCAGCGTTAGTCAGGGACCAGGAAACACCATATATTTT. Translated, it gives CSVSQGPGNTIYF.

This clonotype was seen many times. The V call is TRBV20-1, the J call TRBJ1-1; perhaps TRBD1 as D (6 bases). This CDR3 comprises 12 residues. V lost 6 bases and J lost 7, with 15 bases in between. The germline CDR1 and CDR2 sequences are DFQATT and SNEGSKA (reference sequence). CDR3 amino acids: CSADRGGREAFF. In nucleotides, the CDR3 is TGCAGTGCCGATCGCGGGGGGCGTGAAGCTTTCTTT.

This clonotype was picked up many times. CDR3 loop: CAISESIFALNTEAFF. The CDR3 nucleotides read TGTGCCATCAGTGAGTCGATTTTTGCCCTGAACACTGAAGCTTTCTTT. The chain has TRBV10-3 and TRBJ1-1; D unclear. The length of the CDR3 is 16 residues. Germline-derived CDR1 and CDR2 are ENHRY and SYGVKD. The V and J ends lost 0 bases and 0 bases respectively, with 11 bases between them.

This clonotype was seen at least ten times. The chain has TRBV7-8 and TRBJ2-7; TRBD2 aligns across 11 bases. V lost 7 bases and J lost 2; bases outside the gene matches: 4. Looked up from germline, CDR1 is SGHVS and CDR2 is FQNEAQ. The length of the CDR3 is 14 residues. For the CDR3, the DNA is TGTGCCAGCACCCTAGCGGGGGGTCCCTACGAGCAGTACTTC. Translating it yields CASTLAGGPYEQYF.

This clonotype was counted ten times or more. This chain connects TRBV7-8 to TRBJ2-3; 7 positions agree with TRBD1. V trimming: 5 bases; J trimming: 0 bases; junction bases outside the gene matches: 8. This CDR3 has 16 amino acids. Germline V gene data show CDR1 as SGHVS and CDR2 as FQNEAQ. The DNA of the CDR3 is TGTGCCAGCAGCATCAACAGGGGAAAAAGCACAGATACGCAGTATTTT. Its protein is CASSINRGKSTDTQYF.

In its sample, this clonotype was seen many times. This sequence joins TRBV20-1 and TRBJ1-4; 8 bases are a match to TRBD1. Trimming took 5 bases from V and 3 from J; bases not matched to a gene: 5. Germline CDR1 and CDR2: DFQATT and SNEGSKA (reference sequence). The CDR3 length is 14 residues. Here the CDR3 reads CSALSGQANEKLFF. CDR3 coding DNA: TGCAGTGCTCTCTCGGGACAGGCTAATGAAAAACTGTTTTTT.

Ten or more counts support this clonotype. The chain combines TRBV15 with TRBJ1-2; D may be TRBD1 (6 bases). The CDR3 sequence is 17 residues long. Trimming removed 2 bases from V and 2 bases from J, with 18 bases in between. Per the germline V gene, CDR1 is LNHNV and CDR2 is YYDKDF (reference sequence). CDR3 loop: CATSRPGEQATNYGYTF. DNA of the CDR3: TGTGCCACCAGCAGACCAGGGGAGCAGGCCACGAACTATGGCTACACCTTC.

This clonotype was counted ten times or more. J is TRBJ2-1 and V is TRBV14; unclear D gene. Germline-derived CDR1 and CDR2 are SGHDN and FVKESK. V lost 4 bases, J lost 5 bases, and 12 bases lay in between. The CDR3 loop spans 14 amino acids. CDR3 DNA: TGTGCCAGCAGCCCTCGTCCCGATAACAATGAGCAGTTCTTC. It is translated as CASSPRPDNNEQFF.

This clonotype was counted at least ten times. This chain joins TRBV7-9 and TRBJ1-5, with 12 nucleotides matching TRBD1. The CDR3 spans 15 residues. The germline CDR1 and CDR2 sequences are SEHNR and FQNEAQ (reference sequence). The V and J ends lost 4 bases and 4 bases, in that order; junction bases with no gene match: 2. The DNA of the CDR3 is TGTGCCAGCAGCTCGGGACAGGGGGCGAATCAGCCCCAGCATTTT. It encodes CASSSGQGANQPQHF.

This clonotype was detected ten times or more. The chain is built from TRBV12-3 or TRBV12-4 and TRBJ2-7; D gene uncertain. The ends were cut back, 0 bases at V and 4 bases at J, with 4 bases in the middle. The CDR3 loop spans 12 amino acids. CDR3 sequence reads: CASSLALYEQYF. The CDR3 bases are TGTGCCAGCAGTTTAGCGCTGTACGAGCAGTACTTC.

The gene calls are TRBV20-1 and TRBJ2-5, with 11 positions matching TRBD2. J gave up 2 bases and V 5 bases, and 22 bases lay outside the gene matches. This CDR3 comprises 20 residues. CDR1 and CDR2 from the germline V gene are DFQATT and SNEGSKA (reference sequence). In nucleotides, the CDR3 is TGCAGTGCTGCGTTCGTGATTAGCGGGGGGGCCTTGTTGGGTCAAGAGACCCAGTACTTC. Translated: CSAAFVISGGALLGQETQYF.

This clonotype appeared a single time. The CDR3 DNA follows: TGTGCCAGCAGCCAGGACCGGGCGGGTCGCTACACCTTC. This gives the protein CASSQDRAGRYTF. This chain joins TRBV7-9 and TRBJ1-2, with unresolved D. The CDR3 runs to 13 residues. V dropped 5 bases and J dropped 9 bases, with 16 bases sitting between them. Per germline, CDR1 SEHNR and CDR2 FQNEAQ (reference sequence).

This clonotype has a handful of counts. The V and J genes are TRBV27 and TRBJ2-1; maybe TRBD2 (6 bases). Between the trimmed V and J ends, which lost 1 base and 0 bases, there was a span of 16 bases. The CDR3 has 18 residues. The V gene's germline CDR1 is MNHEY and CDR2 SMNVEV (reference sequence). For the CDR3, the DNA is TGTGCCAGCAGTTTATACGCCCCGCGGGATGACTCCTACAATGAGCAGTTCTTC. Translating gives CASSLYAPRDDSYNEQFF.

This clonotype was found a few times. V is TRBV20-1 and J is TRBJ2-7; D is perhaps TRBD2 (5 bases). Trimming left V 5 bases short and J 4 bases short, with 21 bases between. Germline V gene sequence: CDR1 DFQATT, CDR2 SNEGSKA (reference sequence). The CDR3 consists of 15 residues. The CDR3 DNA is TGCAGTGCTCTAAGTGGCGGGCGGAACAGTTACGAGCAGTACTTC. It is translated as CSALSGGRNSYEQYF.